A single sample is the source of the 24 T cell receptor beta chains below, sequenced in a study of blood T cell repertoires in COVID-19. Profiling relied on immunoSEQ multiplex PCR, and the TCRdb table lists in-frame clones only, not all of them. The profile shows 150,000 or so clones, around four fifths of them singletons. The sample consisted of PBMCs or T cells enriched from blood (not recorded which). These receptors came from a woman in her 50s who had recovered from COVID-19.

V gene TRBV10-3 combines with J gene TRBJ1-5; D gene uncertain. Germline V gene lookup returns CDR1 ENHRY and CDR2 SYGVKD. The V end was cut by 2 bases, the J end by 3 bases, with 8 bases between. The CDR3 sequence is 14 residues long. The CDR3 is CAISEDGLNQPQHF. For the CDR3, the DNA is TGTGCCATCAGTGAGGACGGACTCAATCAGCCCCAGCATTTT.

The genes are TRBV9 and TRBJ2-1; TRBD2 agrees at 8 bases. CDR1 is SGDLS, CDR2 YYNGEE, per germline. J was trimmed by 0 bases and V by 0 bases; bases with no gene match: 17. The CDR3 sequence is 21 residues long. This CDR3 is CASSVEEAGALRSSSYNEQFF. CDR3 DNA sequence: TGTGCCAGCAGCGTAGAGGAAGCGGGGGCCTTACGATCGAGCTCCTACAATGAGCAGTTCTTC.

The V and J genes are TRBV7-9 and TRBJ1-2; 7 bases align to TRBD1. The CDR3 runs 16 residues. V lost 11 bases and J lost 4; bases outside the gene matches: 19. Germline V gives CDR1 SEHNR, CDR2 FQNEAQ (reference sequence). The CDR3 nucleotides read TGTGCCGCTCCGGTCGAGGGGGCCCCTGTATTCTATGGCTACACCTTC. The encoded protein is CAAPVEGAPVFYGYTF.

The V and J genes are TRBV5-4 and TRBJ1-4; D call uncertain. Trimming left V 0 bases short and J 5 bases short, with 11 bases between. CDR1 is SGHNT and CDR2 is YYREEE in the germline V gene (reference sequence). This CDR3 has 15 amino acids. The CDR3 DNA follows: TGTGCCAGCAGCTTGGCCGGCGGAGGAAATGAAAAACTGTTTTTT. Its translation: CASSLAGGGNEKLFF.

The chain couples TRBV28 to TRBJ2-1; D might be TRBD2 (8 bases). The germline CDR1 and CDR2 sequences are MDHEN and SYDVKM. V lost 2 bases and J 9 bases, leaving 17 bases between the germline ends. This CDR3 comprises 15 residues. The CDR3 bases are TGTGCCAGCAGTTTAATGGGACTAGGGGGCGTTGAGCAGTTCTTC. It yields the protein CASSLMGLGGVEQFF.

In its sample, this clone was seen once. The chain combines TRBV29-1 with TRBJ1-5; the match to TRBD1 covers 8 bases. CDR3 length: 13 residues. V shed 5 bases and J 7 bases; nucleotides not matched to a gene: 7. Germline V gene sequence: CDR1 SQVTM, CDR2 ANQGSEA. CDR3 coding DNA: TGCAGCGTTTCCCAGGGGGCGCGGCAGCCCCAGCATTTT. Its translation: CSVSQGARQPQHF.

This rearrangement joins TRBV29-1 to TRBJ2-5; D may be TRBD2 (5 bases). This CDR3 comprises 13 residues. The V end was cut by 7 bases, the J end by 4 bases, with 16 bases between. CDR1 and CDR2 (germline): SQVTM, ANQGSEA. The DNA for the CDR3 is TGCAGCGCAGAACTAGTTGCGGGAGAGACCCAGTACTTC. It codes for CSAELVAGETQYF.

The V call is TRBV28, the J call TRBJ1-6, with D possibly matching TRBD1 (6 bases). This CDR3 is 14 amino acids long. Germline V gene sequence: CDR1 MDHEN, CDR2 SYDVKM. V was pared by 5 bases and J by 10 bases, with 15 bases between. CDR3 sequence (DNA): TGTGCCAGCAGTCCAGGGGTTCTTGTCTCACCCCTCCACTTT. Its translation is CASSPGVLVSPLHF. Full variable domain (outside the CDR3, taken from reference TRBV28 and TRBJ1-6): DVKVTQSSRYLVKRTGEKVFLECVQDMDHENMFWYRQDPGLGLRLIYFSYDVKMKEKGDIPEGYSVSREKKERFSLILESASTNQTSMYLCASSPGVLVSPLHFGNGTRLTVT.

The chain couples TRBV29-1 to TRBJ2-7, with TRBD1 identical over 7 bases. This CDR3 has 12 residues. Germline trimming cut 4 bases from V and 5 bases from J; bases unmatched to any gene: 5. Looked up from germline, CDR1 is SQVTM and CDR2 is ANQGSEA. The CDR3 loop is CSVAGTVDEQYF. DNA of the CDR3: TGCAGCGTTGCCGGGACAGTTGACGAGCAGTACTTC.

This chain connects TRBV3-1 (or the pseudogene TRBV3-2) to TRBJ2-3, with D possibly matching TRBD2 (6 bases). Trimming left V 3 bases short and J 2 bases short, with 21 bases between. The V gene's germline CDR1 is LGHDT and CDR2 YNNKEL (reference sequence). CDR3 length: 18 residues. CDR3 sequence reads: CASSQDANGLRNTDTQYF. Here the CDR3 DNA reads TGTGCCAGCAGCCAGGACGCTAACGGACTAAGGAACACAGATACGCAGTATTTT.

The chain is built from TRBV20-1 and TRBJ2-7, with D unclear. The V end was cut by 3 bases, the J end by 0 bases, with 15 bases between. CDR3 length: 15 amino acids. Germline-derived CDR1 and CDR2 are DFQATT and SNEGSKA (reference sequence). DNA for the CDR3: TGCAGTGCTAGTCTTGGCCAGCGTAGCTCCTACGAGCAGTACTTC. It translates to CSASLGQRSSYEQYF.

The CDR3 DNA is TGTGCCAGCAGGACTCAGGGGGCGCAGACTGGACGCCACGAGCAGTACTTC. Translating gives CASRTQGAQTGRHEQYF. This rearrangement joins TRBV2 to TRBJ2-7; TRBD1 matches 8 bases. J was trimmed by 5 bases and V by 6 bases; bases with no gene match: 18. This CDR3 contains 17 residues. Germline CDR1 SNHLY, CDR2 FYNNEI. The full variable domain, completed using reference TRBV2 and TRBJ2-7, is EPEVTQTPSHQVTQMGQEVILRCVPISNHLYFYWYRQILGQKVEFLVSFYNNEISEKSEIFDDQFSVERPDGSNFTLKIRSTKLEDSAMYFCASRTQGAQTGRHEQYFGPGTRLTVT.

This clone has a handful of counts. The genes are TRBV28 and TRBJ2-7, with a tentative D call TRBD2 (5 bases). The CDR3 extends over 13 amino acids. Germline CDR1 is MDHEN and CDR2 is SYDVKM. Trimming removed 3 bases at V and 3 bases at J, with 9 bases between. The CDR3 spells CASSLVAGYEQYF. CDR3 DNA sequence: TGTGCCAGCAGTTTGGTCGCGGGCTACGAGCAGTACTTC.

This chain connects TRBV19 to TRBJ1-2; D not certain. The V gene lost 5 bases and the J gene lost 7 bases, with 17 bases spanning the gap. In germline, CDR1 is LNHDA, CDR2 SQIVND (reference sequence). The CDR3 loop spans 14 amino acids. DNA for the CDR3: TGTGCCAGTAGTTCAGGCAGTTTGCCCCTTGGCTACACCTTC. This sequence encodes CASSSGSLPLGYTF.

V usage is TRBV7-2 and J usage is TRBJ2-7; 7 nucleotides agree with TRBD1. Germline CDR1 is SGHTA and CDR2 is FQGNSA. The ends lost 3 bases at V and 5 bases at J; junction bases unmatched: 4. The CDR3 length is 13 residues. The CDR3 is CASSFQTGNEQYF. The CDR3 DNA sequence: TGTGCCAGCAGCTTTCAGACAGGGAACGAGCAGTACTTC.

The CDR3 coding sequence is TGTGCCAGCAGCCAGACAAATTATAATTCACCCCTCCACTTT. Translated: CASSQTNYNSPLHF. The chain is built from TRBV7-2 and TRBJ1-6; D gene ambiguous. The CDR3 is 14 amino acids. CDR1 SGHTA and CDR2 FQGNSA come from the germline V gene. Trimming took 5 bases from V and 4 from J, leaving 9 bases between them.

V is TRBV25-1 and J is TRBJ2-2, with 9 bases matching TRBD2. Germline V gene sequence: CDR1 MGHDK, CDR2 SYGVNS. CDR3 size: 15 residues. With V trimmed by 5 bases and J by 3 bases, 4 bases remained unmatched. The DNA for the CDR3 is TGTGCCAGCAGTAGGGCGGGAGGGTACACCGGGGAGCTGTTTTTT. Translated, it gives CASSRAGGYTGELFF.

This chain connects TRBV7-9 to TRBJ2-7; 8 nucleotides align to TRBD1. This CDR3 spans 14 amino acids. J lost 2 bases, V lost 3 bases, and 3 bases had no gene match. Per germline, CDR1 SEHNR and CDR2 FQNEAQ (reference sequence). CDR3 sequence: CASSFSGQAYEQYF. In nucleotides, the CDR3 is TGTGCCAGCAGCTTCTCGGGACAGGCCTACGAGCAGTACTTC.

The rearrangement links TRBV19 to TRBJ2-7; D is perhaps TRBD1 (6 bases). Trimming removed 6 bases at V and 2 bases at J, with 11 bases between. This CDR3 spans 13 amino acids. The germline CDR1 and CDR2 sequences are LNHDA and SQIVND (reference sequence). CDR3 in amino acids: CASSEGQTYEQYF. CDR3 DNA: TGTGCCAGTAGCGAAGGACAGACCTACGAGCAGTACTTC. Looking up the rest from reference TRBV19 and TRBJ2-7 gives the full variable domain: DGGITQSPKYLFRKEGQNVTLSCEQNLNHDAMYWYRQDPGQGLRLIYYSQIVNDFQKGDIAEGYSVSREKKESFPLTVTSAQKNPTAFYLCASSEGQTYEQYFGPGTRLTVT.

The V call is TRBV4-2, the J call TRBJ1-5; no clear D. V was shortened by 0 bases and J by 0 bases, with 9 bases between the two germline ends. The CDR3 length is 16 residues. The V gene's germline CDR1 is LGHNA and CDR2 YNFKEQ. This CDR3 reads CASSQERGSSNQPQHF. As DNA, the CDR3 is TGTGCCAGCAGCCAAGAACGAGGTTCTAGCAATCAGCCCCAGCATTTT.

The chain combines TRBV6-2 or TRBV6-3 with TRBJ2-7; the match to TRBD1 covers 7 bases. Germline V gene data show CDR1 as MNHEY and CDR2 as SVGEGT. V shed 2 bases and J 6 bases; nucleotides not matched to a gene: 10. The CDR3 has 15 residues. CDR3 protein: CASSYTRSTGAEQYF. CDR3 DNA sequence: TGTGCCAGCAGTTACACCAGATCTACAGGGGCCGAGCAGTACTTC.

The chain uses TRBV28 and TRBJ1-2; TRBD1 might be the D (6 bases). V was clipped by 10 bases and J by 4 bases, with 16 bases between them. The CDR3 is 13 amino acids. CDR1 is MDHEN and CDR2 is SYDVKM in the germline V gene. CDR3 nucleotide sequence: TGTGCCACCAACTCAGGGGAGGGCTATGGCTACACCTTC. Amino acid sequence: CATNSGEGYGYTF.

The CDR3 protein is CASSIRRTSGSGEQYF. DNA for the CDR3: TGTGCCAGTAGTATTCGGCGGACTAGCGGGAGTGGCGAGCAGTACTTC. The gene calls are TRBV19 and TRBJ2-7; TRBD2 aligns across 13 bases. Germline V gene data show CDR1 as LNHDA and CDR2 as SQIVND (reference sequence). Trimming cost V 3 bases and J 6 bases; bases outside gene matches: 8. This CDR3 has 16 residues.

J is TRBJ2-1 and V is TRBV4-1; D is unresolved. The CDR3 consists of 13 residues. The V gene's germline CDR1 is MGHRA and CDR2 YSYEKL. The V end was cut by 1 base, the J end by 7 bases, with 8 bases between. CDR3 nucleotide sequence: TGCGCCAGCAGCCAAGGAAGCTATAATGAGCAGTTCTTC. It specifies CASSQGSYNEQFF.